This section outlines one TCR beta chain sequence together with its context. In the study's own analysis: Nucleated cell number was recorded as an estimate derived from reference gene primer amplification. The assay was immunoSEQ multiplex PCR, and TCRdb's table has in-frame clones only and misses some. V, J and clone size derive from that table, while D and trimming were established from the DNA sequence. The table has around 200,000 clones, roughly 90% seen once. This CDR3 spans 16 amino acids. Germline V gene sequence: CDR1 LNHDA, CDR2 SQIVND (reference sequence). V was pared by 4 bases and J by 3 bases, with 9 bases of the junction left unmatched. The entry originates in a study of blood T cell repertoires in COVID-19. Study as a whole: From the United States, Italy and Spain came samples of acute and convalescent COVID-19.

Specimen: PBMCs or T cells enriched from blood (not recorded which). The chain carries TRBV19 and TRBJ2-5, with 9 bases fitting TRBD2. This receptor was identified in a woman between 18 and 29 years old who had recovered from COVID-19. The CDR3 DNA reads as TGTGCCAGTAGTAAAGGGGGACTAGCTTGGGAAGAGACCCAGTACTTC. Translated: CASSKGGLAWEETQYF.